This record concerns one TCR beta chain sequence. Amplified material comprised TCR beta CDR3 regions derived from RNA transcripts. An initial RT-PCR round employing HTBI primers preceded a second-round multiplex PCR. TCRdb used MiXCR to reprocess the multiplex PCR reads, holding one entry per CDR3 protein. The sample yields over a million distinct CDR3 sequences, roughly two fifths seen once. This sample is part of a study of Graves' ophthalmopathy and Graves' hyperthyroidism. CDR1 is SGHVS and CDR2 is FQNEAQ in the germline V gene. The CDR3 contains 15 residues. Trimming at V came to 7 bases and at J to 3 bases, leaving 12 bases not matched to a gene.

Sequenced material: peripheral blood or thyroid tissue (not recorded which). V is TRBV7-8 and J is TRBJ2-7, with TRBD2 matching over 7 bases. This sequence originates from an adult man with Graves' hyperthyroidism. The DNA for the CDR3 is TGTGCCAGCACCAGCGGGACCCTAGCGGACTACGAGCAGTACTTC. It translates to CASTSGTLADYEQYF.